The T cell receptor (beta chain) under discussion was sequenced for a study of blood T cell repertoires in COVID-19 (TCRdb year 2020). About the investigation overall: Collaborator samples came from the United States, Italy and Spain and covered acute and convalescent phases of COVID-19. The material from the prospective study consisted of cDNA or gDNA derived from T cells, B-cell-depleted T cells, or PBMCs. Subjects who had been exposed to COVID-19, were actively infected with it, or had recovered from it provided the deeply sampled blood TCRbeta repertoires that made up the dataset. The repertoires were made available in a free public database intended to serve as a resource for research on the immune response to SARS-CoV-2. Samples were obtained from the ongoing ImmuneRACE study (first 160 participants) and from some 1,200 subjects provided by 6 global collaborators. Nearly every sample came with metadata listing a de-identified subject ID, COVID-19 status, age in years and sex. Where available, HLA class I and class II types were obtained from metadata supplied by the sample provider rather than from assay-based typing. General conclusions and limits of the study: The amount of clinical and demographic metadata varied by source and participant and was provided uncurated.

The immunoSEQ Assay, a bias-controlled multiplex PCR, was used to amplify TCRbeta CDR3 regions from genomic DNA. Processing in the source paper ran as follows. The number of nucleated cells in each sample was estimated by amplification of reference gene primers within the assay. Sequence reads were collapsed and filtered to measure the absolute abundance of every unique TCRbeta CDR3 rearrangement. For each sample, productive Simpson clonality was calculated by taking the square root of Simpson's diversity index across productive rearrangements. TCRdb provides this immuneACCESS table in a form limited to in-frame rearrangements. Some clones are lacking; in checked studies, under half of them reflect an unresolved V gene, and why the rest are absent is not known. V, J and clone size reflect that table, while D and trimming were determined from the DNA. Present in this sample are about 90,000 clones, 75% to 95% of which were seen just once. The ten largest make up 2.3% of the sample.

The V and J ends are trimmed by 5 bases and 1 base, leaving 13 bases between them. CDR1 MNHEY and CDR2 SMNVEV are derived from the germline V gene (reference sequence). From cysteine to phenylalanine, the CDR3 is 15 amino acids long. Only the CDR3 DNA stays, 45 bases, in frame from base 1. As regards this clone: Its antigen specificity is not known. Base qualities are not recorded, but no much larger clone differs from it by a single base.

Each collaborating institution followed its own protocols to collect whole blood in K2EDTA tubes. For TCRbeta analysis, collaborators shipped samples as frozen whole blood, isolated PBMCs, or DNA extracted from either of those sample types. The sample was peripheral blood. Here the chain combines TRBV27 and TRBJ2-3; no D segment can be confidently identified. This receptor was taken from a human donor with active COVID-19. The donor label of this sample is uncertain. The sequenced DNA: TGTGCCAGCAGTCTAACGGGTTCCCGCACAGATACGCAGTATTTT. Protein translation: CASSLTGSRTDTQYF.